These T cell receptor beta chains were read from a single sample in a study of T cells in Graves' hyperthyroidism and ophthalmopathy. TCRdb analysed the multiplex PCR reads with MiXCR anew, one entry per CDR3 protein. The table lists about 210,000 distinct CDR3 sequences, about 18% of them singletons. Material for sequencing was blood. The receptors were sampled from a man in his forties with Graves' hyperthyroidism. CDR3s include the opening cysteine and the closing phenylalanine or tryptophan. The order of the fields is V gene, J gene, D gene, clone size, CDR3 protein, CDR3 DNA. A D gene is named only where the DNA matches it firmly. Clone size is given for some rows only: seen once, a few or many times, or a class if the clone is expanded.

V gene: TRBV4-3
J gene: TRBJ2-7
D gene: TRBD1
clone size: NA
CDR3 protein: CASSQEGTGPVEQCF
CDR3 DNA: TGCGCCAGCAGCCAAGAGGGGACAGGACCGGTCGAGCAGTGCTTC

V gene: TRBV24-1
J gene: TRBJ2-1
D gene: TRBD2
clone size: NA
CDR3 protein: CATSDFGTSNEQFF
CDR3 DNA: TGTGCCACCAGTGATTTCGGGACTAGCAATGAGCAGTTCTTC

V gene: TRBV4-1
J gene: TRBJ1-2
D gene: TRBD1
clone size: NA
CDR3 protein: CASSQVGEGAIVGYTF
CDR3 DNA: TGCGCCAGCAGCCAAGTAGGGGAGGGGGCAATAGTTGGCTACACCTTC

V gene: TRBV28
J gene: TRBJ1-2
D gene: NA
clone size: many
CDR3 protein: CASSGLDSYGYTF
CDR3 DNA: TGTGCCAGCAGTGGCCTCGACAGCTATGGCTACACCTTC

V gene: TRBV7-3
J gene: TRBJ2-5
D gene: TRBD1
clone size: many
CDR3 protein: CASSLDREETQYF
CDR3 DNA: TGTGCCAGCAGCCTTGACAGGGAAGAGACCCAGTACTTC

V gene: TRBV9
J gene: TRBJ2-1
D gene: TRBD2
clone size: few
CDR3 protein: CASSDKAGGKYNEQFF
CDR3 DNA: TGTGCCAGCAGCGACAAAGCGGGGGGCAAATACAATGAGCAGTTCTTC

V gene: TRBV15
J gene: TRBJ1-2
D gene: NA
clone size: few
CDR3 protein: CATSRLVNYGYTF
CDR3 DNA: TGTGCCACCAGCAGACTGGTTAACTATGGCTACACCTTC

V gene: TRBV7-8
J gene: TRBJ2-6
D gene: TRBD1
clone size: many
CDR3 protein: CASSRGQGKSGANVLTF
CDR3 DNA: TGTGCCAGCAGCCGTGGACAGGGAAAGTCTGGGGCCAACGTCCTGACTTTC

V gene: TRBV15
J gene: TRBJ1-2
D gene: NA
clone size: many
CDR3 protein: CATSKSDRTNYGYTF
CDR3 DNA: TGTGCCACCAGCAAATCCGACAGGACCAACTATGGCTACACCTTC

V gene: TRBV7-2
J gene: TRBJ2-5
D gene: NA
clone size: few
CDR3 protein: CASSSRTGLTQYF
CDR3 DNA: TGTGCCAGCAGCTCAAGGACTGGATTGACCCAGTACTTC

V gene: TRBV12-3/TRBV12-4
J gene: TRBJ2-5
D gene: NA
clone size: many
CDR3 protein: CASSFSTREETQYF
CDR3 DNA: TGTGCCAGCAGTTTCTCGACCCGGGAGGAGACCCAGTACTTC

V gene: TRBV3-1
J gene: TRBJ1-5
D gene: NA
clone size: many
CDR3 protein: CASSQGTTGGGPQHF
CDR3 DNA: TGTGCCAGCAGCCAAGGAACGACCGGGGGGGGGCCCCAGCATTTT

V gene: TRBV5-1
J gene: TRBJ2-3
D gene: TRBD2
clone size: many
CDR3 protein: CASSSGLGRDTQYF
CDR3 DNA: TGCGCCAGCAGCTCGGGACTAGGGAGAGATACGCAGTATTTT

V gene: TRBV4-3
J gene: TRBJ2-2
D gene: TRBD1
clone size: NA
CDR3 protein: CASSQDLHGDRGPEELFF
CDR3 DNA: TGCGCCAGCAGCCAAGATTTGCATGGGGACAGGGGGCCGGAGGAGCTGTTTTTT

V gene: TRBV7-3
J gene: TRBJ1-1
D gene: NA
clone size: few
CDR3 protein: CTSSRDGMNTEAFF
CDR3 DNA: TGTACCAGCAGCCGGGACGGAATGAACACTGAAGCTTTCTTT

V gene: TRBV7-7
J gene: TRBJ1-4
D gene: NA
clone size: NA
CDR3 protein: CARSLGQARGEKLFF
CDR3 DNA: TGTGCTAGGAGCTTAGGTCAAGCGAGAGGCGAAAAACTGTTTTTT

V gene: TRBV7-2
J gene: TRBJ2-7
D gene: TRBD2
clone size: many
CDR3 protein: CASSLAPASWAGGYEQYF
CDR3 DNA: TGTGCCAGCAGCTTAGCCCCGGCTAGTTGGGCGGGGGGCTACGAGCAGTACTTC

V gene: TRBV24-1
J gene: TRBJ1-2
D gene: NA
clone size: NA
CDR3 protein: CATSDYALNYGYTF
CDR3 DNA: TGTGCCACCAGTGACTACGCGTTAAACTATGGCTACACCTTC

V gene: TRBV7-8
J gene: TRBJ2-3
D gene: TRBD2
clone size: many
CDR3 protein: CASSPGLAGDLSTDTQYF
CDR3 DNA: TGTGCCAGCAGCCCGGGACTAGCGGGGGACCTAAGCACAGATACGCAGTATTTT

V gene: TRBV29-1
J gene: TRBJ2-5
D gene: TRBD1
clone size: many
CDR3 protein: CSVDTGERGETQYF
CDR3 DNA: TGCAGCGTCGATACAGGGGAGAGGGGAGAGACCCAGTACTTC

V gene: TRBV20-1
J gene: TRBJ1-5
D gene: NA
clone size: many
CDR3 protein: CSARSEEYQPQHF
CDR3 DNA: TGCAGTGCTAGATCTGAGGAATATCAGCCCCAGCATTTT

V gene: TRBV28
J gene: TRBJ2-7
D gene: TRBD2
clone size: many
CDR3 protein: CASKSGGVGSYEQYF
CDR3 DNA: TGTGCCAGCAAATCCGGGGGGGTCGGCTCCTACGAGCAGTACTTC

V gene: TRBV7-9
J gene: TRBJ2-1
D gene: TRBD1
clone size: few
CDR3 protein: CASRPGGMGNEQFF
CDR3 DNA: TGTGCCAGTCGGCCAGGGGGAATGGGCAATGAGCAGTTCTTC

V gene: TRBV5-1
J gene: TRBJ2-5
D gene: TRBD2
clone size: few
CDR3 protein: CASSFPEAGEQETQYF
CDR3 DNA: TGCGCCAGCAGCTTCCCTGAGGCGGGGGAACAAGAGACCCAGTACTTC

V gene: TRBV7-9
J gene: TRBJ2-5
D gene: NA
clone size: many
CDR3 protein: CASSRSGYQETQYF
CDR3 DNA: TGTGCCAGCAGCAGATCGGGATATCAAGAGACCCAGTACTTC

V gene: TRBV28
J gene: TRBJ1-6
D gene: NA
clone size: few
CDR3 protein: CASSAGLGRGPAGSPLHF
CDR3 DNA: TGTGCCAGCAGTGCCGGTCTGGGCAGGGGCCCGGCGGGTTCACCCCTCCACTTT

V gene: TRBV27
J gene: TRBJ2-7
D gene: NA
clone size: NA
CDR3 protein: CASSLSWHRVIHEQYF
CDR3 DNA: TGTGCCAGCAGTTTATCTTGGCACAGAGTGATCCACGAGCAGTACTTC

V gene: TRBV7-2
J gene: TRBJ2-3
D gene: TRBD2
clone size: many
CDR3 protein: CASSLVGSGRRADTQYF
CDR3 DNA: TGTGCCAGCAGCTTAGTGGGTAGCGGGAGACGTGCAGATACGCAGTATTTT

V gene: TRBV7-9
J gene: TRBJ1-1
D gene: TRBD1
clone size: many
CDR3 protein: CASSSHQTGQGLDTEAFF
CDR3 DNA: TGTGCCAGCAGCTCCCATCAGACAGGGCAAGGTTTGGACACTGAAGCTTTCTTT

V gene: TRBV5-1
J gene: TRBJ2-5
D gene: NA
clone size: many
CDR3 protein: CASSTGLKLETQYF
CDR3 DNA: TGCGCCAGCAGCACCGGCTTAAAATTAGAGACCCAGTACTTC

V gene: TRBV7-8
J gene: TRBJ2-2
D gene: NA
clone size: many
CDR3 protein: CASSFAGARTGELFF
CDR3 DNA: TGTGCCAGCAGCTTTGCGGGGGCGCGAACCGGGGAGCTGTTTTTT

V gene: TRBV7-9
J gene: TRBJ2-2
D gene: TRBD1
clone size: many
CDR3 protein: CASSPATGGATGELFF
CDR3 DNA: TGTGCCAGCAGCCCCGCAACAGGGGGCGCCACCGGGGAGCTGTTTTTT

V gene: TRBV6-1
J gene: TRBJ1-5
D gene: NA
clone size: many
CDR3 protein: CASSRSHNQPQHF
CDR3 DNA: TGTGCCAGCAGCAGGTCTCACAATCAGCCCCAGCATTTT

V gene: TRBV4-3
J gene: TRBJ1-1
D gene: NA
clone size: many
CDR3 protein: CASSQDRENTEAFF
CDR3 DNA: TGCGCCAGCAGCCAAGACAGGGAGAACACTGAAGCTTTCTTT

V gene: TRBV18
J gene: TRBJ2-2
D gene: TRBD1
clone size: NA
CDR3 protein: CASSPLPGQGDTGELFF
CDR3 DNA: TGTGCCAGCTCACCACTCCCGGGACAGGGCGACACCGGGGAGCTGTTTTTT

V gene: TRBV20-1
J gene: TRBJ2-7
D gene: TRBD1
clone size: many
CDR3 protein: CSANRQGTPKEQYF
CDR3 DNA: TGCAGTGCTAACCGACAGGGAACACCGAAGGAGCAGTACTTC

V gene: TRBV19
J gene: TRBJ1-2
D gene: TRBD1
clone size: many
CDR3 protein: CASHKTSRQGWYGYTF
CDR3 DNA: TGTGCCAGTCACAAGACGTCCCGACAGGGATGGTATGGCTACACCTTC

V gene: TRBV6-2/TRBV6-3
J gene: TRBJ1-1
D gene: NA
clone size: many
CDR3 protein: CASSKTGRYTEAFF
CDR3 DNA: TGTGCCAGCAGTAAGACAGGAAGGTACACTGAAGCTTTCTTT

V gene: TRBV11-3
J gene: TRBJ2-3
D gene: TRBD1
clone size: many
CDR3 protein: CASSPWTGNDTDTQYF
CDR3 DNA: TGTGCCAGCAGCCCCTGGACAGGGAACGACACAGATACGCAGTATTTT

V gene: TRBV28
J gene: TRBJ2-7
D gene: NA
clone size: NA
CDR3 protein: CASRPQGYYEQYF
CDR3 DNA: TGTGCCAGCAGGCCGCAGGGTTACTACGAGCAGTACTTC

V gene: TRBV6-2/TRBV6-3
J gene: TRBJ2-2
D gene: NA
clone size: many
CDR3 protein: CASSFGHSGTGELFF
CDR3 DNA: TGTGCCAGCAGTTTCGGACACTCGGGCACCGGGGAGCTGTTTTTT

V gene: TRBV6-1
J gene: TRBJ2-7
D gene: TRBD1
clone size: NA
CDR3 protein: CASSQTGLGEQYF
CDR3 DNA: TGTGCCAGCAGTCAGACAGGGTTGGGCGAGCAGTACTTC

V gene: TRBV11-1
J gene: TRBJ2-1
D gene: TRBD1
clone size: few
CDR3 protein: CASSSPTGDGIKANNEQFF
CDR3 DNA: TGTGCCAGCAGCTCCCCGACAGGGGACGGCATTAAAGCTAACAATGAGCAGTTCTTC

V gene: TRBV18
J gene: TRBJ2-7
D gene: TRBD1
clone size: many
CDR3 protein: CASSVGQAGMEQYF
CDR3 DNA: TGTGCCAGCTCAGTGGGACAGGCAGGAATGGAGCAGTACTTC

V gene: TRBV9
J gene: TRBJ2-1
D gene: NA
clone size: NA
CDR3 protein: CASSVDRGSSYNEQFF
CDR3 DNA: TGTGCCAGCAGCGTAGATCGGGGGAGCTCCTACAATGAGCAGTTCTTC

V gene: TRBV6-2/TRBV6-3
J gene: TRBJ2-7
D gene: NA
clone size: many
CDR3 protein: CATSLWAGAYEQYF
CDR3 DNA: TGTGCCACCTCCTTGTGGGCAGGGGCCTACGAGCAGTACTTC

V gene: TRBV28
J gene: TRBJ1-5
D gene: NA
clone size: many
CDR3 protein: CASRTEGNQPQHF
CDR3 DNA: TGTGCCAGCAGGACGGAGGGCAATCAGCCCCAGCATTTT

V gene: TRBV27
J gene: TRBJ1-2
D gene: NA
clone size: many
CDR3 protein: CASSLDRGLSGYTF
CDR3 DNA: TGTGCCAGCAGTTTAGATCGGGGACTCAGTGGCTACACCTTC

V gene: TRBV19
J gene: TRBJ1-1
D gene: NA
clone size: few
CDR3 protein: CASKRSGGAFF
CDR3 DNA: TGTGCCAGTAAAAGGAGTGGGGGCGCTTTCTTT

V gene: TRBV5-1
J gene: TRBJ1-2
D gene: NA
clone size: many
CDR3 protein: CASSSGAGNYGYTF
CDR3 DNA: TGCGCCAGCAGCTCGGGCGCGGGGAACTATGGCTACACCTTC

V gene: TRBV5-4
J gene: TRBJ1-2
D gene: TRBD1
clone size: few
CDR3 protein: CASSQIKGQGSEYGYTF
CDR3 DNA: TGTGCCAGCAGCCAAATAAAGGGACAGGGTAGTGAGTATGGCTACACCTTC